This is a list of T cell receptor beta chains from one sample in a study of blood T cells in healthy people across ages. One entry per CDR3 protein, called by TCRdb with MiXCR from the 5' RACE reads. The sample yields 550,000 to 600,000 distinct CDR3 sequences, under 55% seen once. Material: blood. The receptors were gathered from a man aged 80 or over in good health. CDR3s include the opening cysteine and the closing phenylalanine or tryptophan. A D gene is named only where the DNA matches it firmly.

d_gene: -; v_gene: TRBV10-3; j_gene: TRBJ2-5; CDR3aa: CAIRAQETQYF
d_gene: TRBD1; v_gene: TRBV9; j_gene: TRBJ2-3; CDR3aa: CASSPHDTGTGLDTQYF
d_gene: TRBD1; v_gene: TRBV20-1; j_gene: TRBJ1-5; CDR3aa: CSAPGQQNQPQHF
d_gene: -; v_gene: TRBV6-6; j_gene: TRBJ1-5; CDR3aa: CASSYFDSNQPQHF
d_gene: -; v_gene: TRBV5-1; j_gene: TRBJ1-2; CDR3aa: CASSPTAGGGGYTF
d_gene: -; v_gene: TRBV20-1; j_gene: -; CDR3aa: CSARDWAGLDFEQYF
d_gene: -; v_gene: TRBV7-2; j_gene: TRBJ1-1; CDR3aa: CASSEWGGVENTEAFF
d_gene: TRBD2; v_gene: TRBV7-2; j_gene: TRBJ2-1; CDR3aa: CASSDQGLVAANEQFF
d_gene: TRBD1; v_gene: TRBV27; j_gene: TRBJ1-1; CDR3aa: CASSPLGTGGLNTEAFF
d_gene: -; v_gene: TRBV6-6; j_gene: TRBJ2-6; CDR3aa: CASSKNRETGANVLTF
d_gene: TRBD2; v_gene: TRBV6-2/TRBV6-3; j_gene: TRBJ2-4; CDR3aa: CASSPSGTQNIQYF
d_gene: TRBD2; v_gene: TRBV6-6; j_gene: TRBJ2-4; CDR3aa: CASSYRTSGRAGNIQYF
d_gene: -; v_gene: TRBV5-1; j_gene: TRBJ2-2; CDR3aa: CASLIGAGVDTGELFF
d_gene: TRBD1; v_gene: TRBV2; j_gene: TRBJ2-3; CDR3aa: CASSTGTVDTQYF
d_gene: -; v_gene: TRBV25-1; j_gene: TRBJ2-6; CDR3aa: CASSAYSGANVLTF
d_gene: -; v_gene: TRBV7-2; j_gene: TRBJ1-1; CDR3aa: CASSSDRNTEAFF
d_gene: TRBD2; v_gene: TRBV6-5; j_gene: TRBJ2-2; CDR3aa: CASSYPLASGVYTGELFF
d_gene: TRBD2; v_gene: TRBV24-1; j_gene: TRBJ2-1; CDR3aa: CATSDGASGRGSNEQFF
d_gene: -; v_gene: TRBV20-1; j_gene: TRBJ2-1; CDR3aa: CSASWTYNEQFF
d_gene: -; v_gene: TRBV7-2; j_gene: TRBJ2-3; CDR3aa: CASSLVGGGGDTQYF
d_gene: -; v_gene: TRBV12-3/TRBV12-4; j_gene: TRBJ2-5; CDR3aa: CASSRARGGQETQYF
d_gene: TRBD1; v_gene: TRBV7-2; j_gene: TRBJ2-1; CDR3aa: CASSLLAGTVPIPVYEQFF
d_gene: -; v_gene: TRBV3-1; j_gene: TRBJ2-5; CDR3aa: CASKDLRRETQYF
d_gene: TRBD1; v_gene: TRBV5-1; j_gene: TRBJ2-5; CDR3aa: CASSLMSRDRGSATQYF
d_gene: TRBD1; v_gene: TRBV20-1; j_gene: TRBJ2-3; CDR3aa: CSAKGAPPLDTQYF
d_gene: -; v_gene: TRBV20-1; j_gene: TRBJ2-7; CDR3aa: CSAKFMPSLNEQYF